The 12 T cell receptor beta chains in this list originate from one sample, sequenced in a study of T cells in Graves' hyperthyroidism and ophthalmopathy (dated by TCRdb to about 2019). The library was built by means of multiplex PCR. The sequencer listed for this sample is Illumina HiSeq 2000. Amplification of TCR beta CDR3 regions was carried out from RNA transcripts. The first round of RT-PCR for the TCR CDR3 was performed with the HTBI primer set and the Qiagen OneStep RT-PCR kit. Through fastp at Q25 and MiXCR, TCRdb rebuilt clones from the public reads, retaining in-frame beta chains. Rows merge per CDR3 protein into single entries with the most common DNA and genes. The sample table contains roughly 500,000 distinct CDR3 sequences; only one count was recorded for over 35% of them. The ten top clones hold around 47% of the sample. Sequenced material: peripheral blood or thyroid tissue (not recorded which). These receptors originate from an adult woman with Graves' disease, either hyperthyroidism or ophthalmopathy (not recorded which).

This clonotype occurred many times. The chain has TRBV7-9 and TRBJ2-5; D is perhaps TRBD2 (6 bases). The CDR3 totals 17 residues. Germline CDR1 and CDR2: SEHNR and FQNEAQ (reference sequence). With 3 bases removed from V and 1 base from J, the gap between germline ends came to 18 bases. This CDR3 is CASSLGRAGGPQETQYF. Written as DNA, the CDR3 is TGTGCCAGCAGCTTGGGGAGAGCGGGTGGGCCCCAAGAGACCCAGTACTTC.

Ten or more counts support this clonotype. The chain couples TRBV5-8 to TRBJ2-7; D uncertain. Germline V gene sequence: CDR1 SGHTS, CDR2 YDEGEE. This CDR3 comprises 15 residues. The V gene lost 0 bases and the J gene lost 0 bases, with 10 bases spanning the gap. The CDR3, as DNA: TGTGCCAGCAGCTTGGCTGGCGCGACCTCCTACGAGCAGTACTTC. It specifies CASSLAGATSYEQYF.

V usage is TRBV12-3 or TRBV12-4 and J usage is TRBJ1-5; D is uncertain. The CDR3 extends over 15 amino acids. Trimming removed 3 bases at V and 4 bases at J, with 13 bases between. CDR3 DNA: TGTGCCAGCAGTTTTAACCGGGTCGCGAATCAGCCCCAGCATTTT. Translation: CASSFNRVANQPQHF.

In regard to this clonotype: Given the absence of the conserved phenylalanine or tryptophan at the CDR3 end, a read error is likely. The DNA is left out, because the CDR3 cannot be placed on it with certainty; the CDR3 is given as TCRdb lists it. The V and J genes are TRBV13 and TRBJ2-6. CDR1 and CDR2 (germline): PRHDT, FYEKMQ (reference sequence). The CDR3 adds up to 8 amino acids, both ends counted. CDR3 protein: CASSHGTS.

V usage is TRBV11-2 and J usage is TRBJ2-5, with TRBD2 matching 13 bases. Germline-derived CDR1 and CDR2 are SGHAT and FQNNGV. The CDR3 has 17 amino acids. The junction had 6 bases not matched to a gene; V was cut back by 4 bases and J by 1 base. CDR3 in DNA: TGTGCCAGCAGCTCGACTAGCGGGAGGCTGAGCCAAGAGACCCAGTACTTC. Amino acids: CASSSTSGRLSQETQYF.

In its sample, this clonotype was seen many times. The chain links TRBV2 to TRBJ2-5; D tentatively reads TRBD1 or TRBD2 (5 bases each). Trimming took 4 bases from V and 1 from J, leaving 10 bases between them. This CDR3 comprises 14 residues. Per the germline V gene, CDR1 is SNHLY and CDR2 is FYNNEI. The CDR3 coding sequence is TGTGCCAGCAGTGCAGGGACCTTCCAAGAGACCCAGTACTTC. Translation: CASSAGTFQETQYF.

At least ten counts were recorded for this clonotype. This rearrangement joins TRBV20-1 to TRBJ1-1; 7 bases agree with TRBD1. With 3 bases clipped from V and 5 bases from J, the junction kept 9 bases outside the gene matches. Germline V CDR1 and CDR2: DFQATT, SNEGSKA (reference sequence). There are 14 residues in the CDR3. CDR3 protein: CSAREGAVGTEAFF. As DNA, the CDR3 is TGCAGTGCTAGGGAGGGGGCAGTGGGGACTGAAGCTTTCTTT.

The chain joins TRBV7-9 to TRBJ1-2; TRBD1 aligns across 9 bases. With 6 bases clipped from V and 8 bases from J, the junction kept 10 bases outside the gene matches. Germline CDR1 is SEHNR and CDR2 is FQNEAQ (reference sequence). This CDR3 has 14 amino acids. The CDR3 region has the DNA TGTGCCAGCAGTCGGGACAGGGTGAACTTAGGCTACACCTTC. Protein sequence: CASSRDRVNLGYTF.

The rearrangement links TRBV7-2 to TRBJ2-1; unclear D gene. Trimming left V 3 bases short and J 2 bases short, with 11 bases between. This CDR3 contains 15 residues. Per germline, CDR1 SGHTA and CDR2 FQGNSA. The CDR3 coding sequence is TGTGCCAGCAGCTTCACGGAGCGCACCTACAATGAGCAGTTCTTC. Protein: CASSFTERTYNEQFF.

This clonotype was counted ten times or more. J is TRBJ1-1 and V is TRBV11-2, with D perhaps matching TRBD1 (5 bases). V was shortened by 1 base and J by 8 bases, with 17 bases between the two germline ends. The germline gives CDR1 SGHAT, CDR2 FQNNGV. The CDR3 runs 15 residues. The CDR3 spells CASSLAAYSTGEAFF. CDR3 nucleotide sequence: TGTGCCAGCAGCTTAGCGGCTTACTCCACAGGAGAAGCTTTCTTT.

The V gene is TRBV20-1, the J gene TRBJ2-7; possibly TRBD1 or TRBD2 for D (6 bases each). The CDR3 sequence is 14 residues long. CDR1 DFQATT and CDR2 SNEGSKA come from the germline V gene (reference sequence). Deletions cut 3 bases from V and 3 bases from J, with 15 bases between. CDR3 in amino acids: CSASAGGGDYEQYF. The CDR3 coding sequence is TGCAGTGCTAGTGCCGGGGGCGGGGACTACGAGCAGTACTTC.

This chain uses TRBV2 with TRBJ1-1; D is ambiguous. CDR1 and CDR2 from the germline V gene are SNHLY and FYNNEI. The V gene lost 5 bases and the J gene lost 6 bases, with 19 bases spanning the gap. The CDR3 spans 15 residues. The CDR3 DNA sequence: TGTGCCAGCAGTAAAAGGGCAGTCGGAACCCCTGAAGCTTTCTTT. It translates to CASSKRAVGTPEAFF.